Following are 22 T cell receptor beta chains from one sample sequenced in a study of blood T cell repertoires in COVID-19. Sequenced by immunoSEQ multiplex PCR; TCRdb stores in-frame clones only, minus some. The sample has around 130,000 clones; around nine tenths are singletons. Sequencing input: peripheral blood. Receptors originate from a human donor in a cohort sampled during active COVID-19.

This clone was seen a single time. The genes are TRBV25-1 and TRBJ2-3; 7 bases agree with TRBD2. With 8 bases clipped from V and 2 bases from J, the junction kept 13 bases outside the gene matches. From germline, CDR1 is MGHDK and CDR2 SYGVNS. There are 16 residues in the CDR3. CDR3 protein: CASPRVGRPITDTQYF. CDR3 in DNA: TGTGCCAGCCCTCGTGTCGGGAGGCCCATCACAGATACGCAGTATTTT. The full variable domain, rest sourced from reference TRBV25-1 and TRBJ2-3, is EADIYQTPRYLVIGTGKKITLECSQTMGHDKMYWYQQDPGMELHLIHYSYGVNSTEKGDLSSESTVSRIRTEHFPLTLESARPSHTSQYLCASPRVGRPITDTQYFGPGTRLTVL.

This clone has more than one count but fewer than ten. The chain recombines TRBV7-9 with TRBJ1-5; D gene uncertain. Germline V gene data show CDR1 as SEHNR and CDR2 as FQNEAQ (reference sequence). The V end was cut by 5 bases, the J end by 8 bases, with 13 bases between. The CDR3 loop spans 13 amino acids. CDR3 sequence: CASSQTPVEPQHF. For the CDR3, the DNA is TGTGCCAGCAGCCAAACACCCGTGGAGCCCCAGCATTTT.

This chain uses TRBV18 with TRBJ2-5; D not resolved. Germline CDR1 is KGHSH and CDR2 is LQKENI. V lost 3 bases, J lost 4 bases, and 6 bases lay in between. The CDR3 totals 12 residues. This CDR3 is CASSPFRETQYF. The CDR3 DNA follows: TGTGCCAGCTCACCCTTCCGAGAGACCCAGTACTTC.

The V call is TRBV2, the J call TRBJ2-3, with no clear D. CDR3 length: 15 amino acids. Germline V lookup: CDR1 SNHLY, CDR2 FYNNEI. V lost 0 bases and J lost 2, with 9 bases in between. CDR3 sequence reads: CASSEALGITDTQYF. DNA for the CDR3: TGTGCCAGCAGTGAAGCGCTGGGCATCACAGATACGCAGTATTTT.

The V and J genes are TRBV28 and TRBJ1-5; no definite D call. The ends were cut back, 4 bases at V and 0 bases at J, with 13 bases in the middle. Germline values: CDR1 MDHEN, CDR2 SYDVKM. CDR3 length: 16 amino acids. The CDR3 nucleotides read TGTGCCAGCAGTTCACTAAGACGGCTTAGCAATCAGCCCCAGCATTTT. Translated, it gives CASSSLRRLSNQPQHF.

The chain recombines TRBV7-6 with TRBJ1-4, with TRBD1 matching 8 bases. This CDR3 has 16 amino acids. Germline CDR1 is SGHVS and CDR2 is FNYEAQ. Trimming took 5 bases from V and 0 from J; bases not matched to a gene: 5. The CDR3 region is CASSRGQGTTNEKLFF. The CDR3 DNA is TGTGCCAGCAGCCGTGGACAGGGCACAACTAATGAAAAACTGTTTTTT.

V is TRBV5-6 and J is TRBJ1-3; 7 bases fit TRBD1. V trimming: 4 bases; J trimming: 3 bases; junction bases outside the gene matches: 10. From germline, CDR1 is SGHDT and CDR2 YYEEEE. This CDR3 is built from 16 residues. Here the CDR3 DNA reads TGTGCCAGCAGCCGCCAGGGACAGATACTTGGAAACACCATATATTTT. It specifies CASSRQGQILGNTIYF.

The chain uses TRBV3-1 (or the pseudogene TRBV3-2) and TRBJ2-7, with TRBD1 matching over 10 bases. The V gene's germline CDR1 is LGHDT and CDR2 YNNKEL (reference sequence). V trimming: 4 bases; J trimming: 6 bases; junction bases outside the gene matches: 6. CDR3 length: 14 residues. CDR3 nucleotides: TGTGCCAGCAGCCCTTGGGACAGGGGAGGCGAGCAGTACTTC. This translates into CASSPWDRGGEQYF.

The chain combines TRBV19 with TRBJ2-6; D remains ambiguous. CDR1 LNHDA and CDR2 SQIVND come from the germline V gene (reference sequence). This CDR3 contains 13 residues. Between the trimmed V and J ends, which lost 7 bases and 3 bases, there was a span of 7 bases. The CDR3 nucleotides read TGTGCCAGTATTGGAGTTGGGGCCAACGTCCTGACTTTC. Residues: CASIGVGANVLTF.

The V call is TRBV6-5, the J call TRBJ2-7; 11 bases fit TRBD2. Germline CDR1 and CDR2: MNHEY and SVGAGI. This CDR3 contains 15 residues. Trimming at V came to 0 bases and at J to 8 bases, leaving 6 bases not matched to a gene. The CDR3 loop is CASSYSGLAETKQYF. For the CDR3, the DNA is TGTGCCAGCAGTTACTCGGGACTAGCGGAGACCAAGCAGTACTTC.

The chain is built from TRBV30 and TRBJ2-1, with 7 bases that match TRBD2. V lost 5 bases and J lost 4; bases outside the gene matches: 11. The CDR3 spans 15 residues. The germline V gene encodes CDR1 GTSNPN and CDR2 SVGIG (reference sequence). In DNA, the CDR3 is TGTGCCTGGGAAGAGGCCGCGGGGGTTTACAATGAGCAGTTCTTC. Protein: CAWEEAAGVYNEQFF.

The chain recombines TRBV6-4 with TRBJ2-7; no reliable D call. CDR1 is MRHNA, CDR2 SNTAGT, per germline. This CDR3 spans 14 amino acids. V lost 0 bases, J lost 11 bases, and 17 bases lay in between. CDR3 sequence (DNA): TGTGCCAGCAGTGACTCAAGACAAGGCCCCTTGGAGTACTTC. This encodes CASSDSRQGPLEYF.

The chain uses TRBV18 and TRBJ1-1, with D tentatively TRBD1 (5 bases). The CDR3 runs to 12 residues. Germline assignment: CDR1 KGHSH and CDR2 LQKENI. V was pared by 9 bases and J by 5 bases, with 13 bases between. CDR3 sequence (DNA): TGTGCCAGTTCAGGGCTAAGGACTGAAGCTTTCTTT. It specifies CASSGLRTEAFF.

The V and J genes are TRBV5-1 and TRBJ1-3, with a possible D match to TRBD1 (6 bases). Trimming left V 4 bases short and J 4 bases short, with 12 bases between. This CDR3 is 14 amino acids long. Germline CDR1 reads SGHRS; CDR2 reads YFSETQ. The CDR3 region is CASSAGAAGNTIYF. The CDR3 nucleotides read TGCGCCAGCAGCGCAGGGGCAGCCGGAAACACCATATATTTT.

J is TRBJ1-5 and V is TRBV14; tentatively, D is TRBD1 (5 bases). Trimming stripped 1 base from V and 4 bases from J, with 8 bases between. The CDR3 runs 14 residues. Germline lookup yields CDR1 SGHDN and CDR2 FVKESK. This CDR3 reads CASSQAAGNQPQHF. CDR3 DNA: TGTGCCAGCAGCCAAGCGGCAGGGAATCAGCCCCAGCATTTT. Using reference TRBV14 and TRBJ1-5 for the parts outside the CDR3, the full variable domain is EAGVTQFPSHSVIEKGQTVTLRCDPISGHDNLYWYRRVMGKEIKFLLHFVKESKQDESGMPNNRFLAERTGGTYSTLKVQPAELEDSGVYFCASSQAAGNQPQHFGDGTRLSIL.

The chain recombines TRBV10-3 with TRBJ2-3; TRBD1 is a possible D gene (5 bases). Trimming removed 3 bases at V and 0 bases at J, with 7 bases between. The V gene's germline CDR1 is ENHRY and CDR2 SYGVKD. This CDR3 is 14 amino acids long. The CDR3 DNA reads as TGTGCCATCAGTGAAGGGGTCAGCACAGATACGCAGTATTTT. As protein: CAISEGVSTDTQYF.

V and J are TRBV4-1 and TRBJ2-7; TRBD2 matches at 9 bases. Losses at the gene ends were 1 base for V and 12 bases for J; bases not matched to a gene: 16. From germline, CDR1 is MGHRA and CDR2 YSYEKL. The CDR3 sequence is 16 residues long. DNA for the CDR3: TGCGCCAGCAGCCAAGGGTACGCTCGAGCGGGAGGAGGGCCGTACTTC. As protein: CASSQGYARAGGGPYF.

CDR3 nucleotides: TGTGCCAGCAGGCAACAGGGGGATAGCAATCAGCCCCAGCATTTT. Translated, it gives CASRQQGDSNQPQHF. This chain links TRBV6-5 with TRBJ1-5; 8 bases fit TRBD1. The CDR3 runs 15 residues. V was clipped by 6 bases and J by 0 bases; unmatched bases: 4. Germline assignment: CDR1 MNHEY and CDR2 SVGAGI.

The gene calls are TRBV11-2 and TRBJ1-2; 8 nucleotides line up with TRBD1. The germline CDR1 and CDR2 sequences are SGHAT and FQNNGV. CDR3 length equals 15 residues. Trimming removed 4 bases from V and 8 bases from J; junction bases left unmatched: 12. The CDR3 is CASSSLQGVAEGYTF. CDR3 DNA: TGTGCCAGCAGCTCCTTACAGGGGGTGGCTGAGGGCTACACCTTC.

The genes are TRBV12-3 or TRBV12-4 and TRBJ1-2; D gene uncertain. V shed 7 bases and J shed 8 bases, with 17 bases lying between them. This CDR3 comprises 13 residues. CDR3: CASINQEAGGYTF. The CDR3 bases are TGTGCCAGCATTAATCAGGAGGCGGGGGGCTACACCTTC.

The chain joins TRBV11-2 to TRBJ2-1; TRBD1 agrees at 9 bases. Germline V CDR1 and CDR2: SGHAT, FQNNGV. V trimming: 5 bases; J trimming: 7 bases; junction bases outside the gene matches: 6. This CDR3 has 14 amino acids. CDR3 loop: CASSTYRGLNEQFF. CDR3 nucleotides: TGTGCCAGCAGCACCTACAGGGGGCTTAATGAGCAGTTCTTC.

The chain combines TRBV4-1 with TRBJ1-4; D call uncertain. CDR3 length: 12 residues. Germline values: CDR1 MGHRA, CDR2 YSYEKL. Between the trimmed V and J ends, which lost 0 bases and 8 bases, there was a span of 4 bases. The chain's CDR3 is CASSQDPEKLFF. The DNA for the CDR3 is TGCGCCAGCAGCCAAGACCCAGAAAAACTGTTTTTT.